The following is a TCR beta chain sequence with its context. These data originate in a study of T cell changes during pregnancy in multiple sclerosis. The CDR3 is 15 residues long. Germline CDR1 and CDR2: SGHNT and YYREEE (reference sequence). V shed 3 bases and J 4 bases; nucleotides not matched to a gene: 3. Sequencing was performed with immunoSEQ multiplex PCR; in TCRdb, only in-frame clones are kept and a portion is missing. The sample has 30,000 to 45,000 clones, approximately 94% seen once. The origin of this receptor is a female donor with multiple sclerosis, enrolled in a pregnancy study. The V and J genes are TRBV5-4 and TRBJ2-3; the match to TRBD1 covers 12 bases. This specimen was peripheral blood, taken before pregnancy. CDR3: CASSYGTGGADTQYF. The CDR3 DNA reads TGTGCCAGCAGCTATGGGACAGGGGGCGCAGATACGCAGTATTTT.